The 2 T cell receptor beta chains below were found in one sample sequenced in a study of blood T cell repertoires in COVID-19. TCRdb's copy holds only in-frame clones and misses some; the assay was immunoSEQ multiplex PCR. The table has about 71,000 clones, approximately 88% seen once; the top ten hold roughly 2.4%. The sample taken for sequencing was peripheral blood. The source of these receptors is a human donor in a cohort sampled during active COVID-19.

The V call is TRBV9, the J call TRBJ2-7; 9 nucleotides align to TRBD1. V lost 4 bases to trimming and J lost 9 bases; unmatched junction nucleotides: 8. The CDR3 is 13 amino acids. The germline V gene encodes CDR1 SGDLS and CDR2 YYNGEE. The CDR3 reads CASSPGQGTVQYF. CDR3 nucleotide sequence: TGTGCCAGCAGCCCGGGACAGGGAACTGTGCAGTACTTC.

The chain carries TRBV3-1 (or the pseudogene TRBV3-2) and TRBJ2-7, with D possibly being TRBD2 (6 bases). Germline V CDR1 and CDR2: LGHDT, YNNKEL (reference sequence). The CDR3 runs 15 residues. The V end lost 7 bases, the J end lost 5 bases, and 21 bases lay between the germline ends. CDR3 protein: CASNIGSPATNEQYF. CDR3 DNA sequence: TGTGCCAGCAACATCGGGAGCCCTGCCACAAACGAGCAGTACTTC.